The 32 T cell receptor beta chains presented below share a single source sample, sequenced in a study of cytomegalovirus exposure and HLA in healthy donors. Generated by immunoSEQ multiplex PCR, the TCRdb table keeps only in-frame clones and is missing some. The data show 250,000 to 300,000 clones, nearly 90% seen once. Sequences were obtained from PBMCs. The receptors were gathered from a woman aged 18-29 years in good health and CMV-seronegative.

V and J are TRBV5-1 and TRBJ2-3; a weak D match, TRBD2 (6 bases). Trimming shortened V by 0 bases and J by 0 bases, and 8 bases separated the two germline ends. Germline values: CDR1 SGHRS, CDR2 YFSETQ. The CDR3 sequence is 15 residues long. For the CDR3, the DNA is TGCGCCAGCAGCTTGGTGGGGACTAGCACAGATACGCAGTATTTT. Its translation: CASSLVGTSTDTQYF.

V usage is TRBV7-3 and J usage is TRBJ2-7; maybe TRBD2 (6 bases). Germline CDR1 and CDR2: SGHTA and FQGTGA. V shed 0 bases and J shed 6 bases, with 9 bases lying between them. CDR3 length equals 13 residues. The CDR3 DNA reads as TGTGCCAGCAGCTTAACGGGGGGAGGCGAGCAGTACTTC. Translating it yields CASSLTGGGEQYF.

The chain has TRBV19 and TRBJ1-1, with 7 bases lining up with TRBD1. V shed 6 bases, J shed 1 base, and the junction held 11 bases outside the gene matches. From germline, CDR1 is LNHDA and CDR2 SQIVND (reference sequence). The CDR3 is 16 amino acids. The CDR3 is CASSQRAQGRNTEAFF. The CDR3 DNA reads TGTGCCAGTAGCCAGAGGGCACAGGGGCGGAACACTGAAGCTTTCTTT.

V is TRBV4-1 and J is TRBJ1-4; D is undetermined. V was trimmed by 1 base and J by 8 bases, leaving 11 bases between them. This CDR3 contains 14 residues. In germline, CDR1 is MGHRA, CDR2 YSYEKL. CDR3 nucleotides: TGCGCCAGCAGCCAAGGGGGTTCGGGGGAAAAACTGTTTTTT. It translates to CASSQGGSGEKLFF.

This clone appeared a single time. In DNA form, the CDR3 reads TGTGCCAGCAGCCGGCCCGGGACTAGCCTTTCCAATGAGCAGTTCTTC. Protein sequence: CASSRPGTSLSNEQFF. The J gene is TRBJ2-1, the V gene TRBV7-2; TRBD2 agrees at 9 bases. This CDR3 is 16 amino acids long. CDR1 is SGHTA, CDR2 FQGNSA, per germline. With 5 bases clipped from V and 6 bases from J, the junction kept 11 bases outside the gene matches.

This rearrangement joins TRBV5-1 to TRBJ2-3; tentatively, D is TRBD2 (5 bases). Germline CDR1 is SGHRS and CDR2 is YFSETQ. The CDR3 length is 18 residues. The V gene lost 0 bases and the J gene lost 1 base, with 18 bases spanning the gap. CDR3 in amino acids: CASSLGTSLSGGTDTQYF. The DNA of the CDR3 is TGCGCCAGCAGCTTGGGCACCTCCCTTTCCGGGGGCACAGATACGCAGTATTTT. Supplemented by reference TRBV5-1 and TRBJ2-3, the full variable domain reads KAGVTQTPRYLIKTRGQQVTLSCSPISGHRSVSWYQQTPGQGLQFLFEYFSETQRNKGNFPGRFSGRQFSNSRSEMNVSTLELGDSALYLCASSLGTSLSGGTDTQYFGPGTRLTVL.

This clone has just one count. The chain uses TRBV28 and TRBJ2-7, with 7 bases that match TRBD1. J gave up 5 bases and V 3 bases, and 10 bases lay outside the gene matches. The CDR3 has 15 amino acids. Per germline, CDR1 MDHEN and CDR2 SYDVKM. CDR3 in amino acids: CASSFGLQQGNEQYV. The DNA of the CDR3 is TGTGCCAGCAGTTTTGGCCTACAACAGGGGAACGAGCAGTACGTC.

The gene calls are TRBV7-6 and TRBJ1-1, with 8 bases matching TRBD1. This CDR3 is 15 amino acids long. With 5 bases clipped from V and 5 bases from J, the junction kept 10 bases outside the gene matches. Germline values: CDR1 SGHVS, CDR2 FNYEAQ. The CDR3 DNA follows: TGTGCCAGCAGCGTCTGGACAGGGTCGGGGACTGAAGCTTTCTTT. Amino acids: CASSVWTGSGTEAFF.

This chain uses TRBV29-1 with TRBJ1-2, with D perhaps TRBD1 (6 bases). Trimming cost V 7 bases and J 5 bases, with 8 bases left between them. The CDR3 length is 10 residues. Germline CDR1 SQVTM, CDR2 ANQGSEA. The CDR3 DNA follows: TGCAGCGCGACAGGATATGGCTACACCTTC. Translated, it gives CSATGYGYTF. The full variable domain, completed using reference TRBV29-1 and TRBJ1-2, is SAVISQKPSRDICQRGTSLTIQCQVDSQVTMMFWYRQQPGQSLTLIATANQGSEATYESGFVIDKFPISRPNLTFSTLTVSNMSPEDSSIYLCSATGYGYTFGSGTRLTVV.

The chain has TRBV9 and TRBJ1-1; 8 nucleotides match TRBD1. J was trimmed by 11 bases and V by 0 bases; bases with no gene match: 9. This CDR3 is built from 14 residues. Germline V gives CDR1 SGDLS, CDR2 YYNGEE. Here the CDR3 DNA reads TGTGCCAGCAGCGTAGCTACGAGGCAGGGGGCCGCTTTCTTT. It codes for CASSVATRQGAAFF.

In regard to this clone: The junction shows a germline mismatch at one end, possibly a read error. V usage is TRBV28 and J usage is TRBJ1-1, with a tentative D call TRBD1 (5 bases). The germline gives CDR1 MDHEN, CDR2 SYDVKM. The CDR3 is 13 residues long. CDR3 in DNA: TGTGCCAGCAGCCTGACAGAGAACATTGAAGCTTTCTTT. It encodes CASSLTENIEAFF.

The rearrangement links TRBV4-2 to TRBJ2-5, with 14 bases matching TRBD2. The V gene end was trimmed by 1 base and the J gene end by 5 bases; junction bases not matched to a gene: 9. The CDR3 consists of 18 residues. Germline lookup yields CDR1 LGHNA and CDR2 YNFKEQ. The CDR3 DNA reads as TGTGCCAGCAGCCAAGTGGGGCCGGGACTAGCGGGGGAGGAGACCCAGTACTTC. Its protein product is CASSQVGPGLAGEETQYF.

The J gene is TRBJ2-7, the V gene TRBV6-5, with TRBD2 matching over 10 bases. V was pared by 7 bases and J by 0 bases, with 6 bases of the junction left unmatched. The germline V gene encodes CDR1 MNHEY and CDR2 SVGAGI. The CDR3 is 15 residues long. This chain's CDR3 is CASKSSGGPSYEQYF. The DNA for the CDR3 is TGTGCCAGCAAATCTAGCGGGGGCCCCTCCTACGAGCAGTACTTC.

V is TRBV10-2 and J is TRBJ1-5; 8 bases align to TRBD1. The CDR3 totals 17 residues. Germline loops: CDR1 WSHSY, CDR2 SAAADI. J gave up 2 bases and V 2 bases, and 8 bases lay outside the gene matches. CDR3 DNA: TGCGCCAGCAGTGAGGAAGCAGGGGGCGCGGGCAATCAGCCCCAGCATTTT. Translating it yields CASSEEAGGAGNQPQHF.

The chain couples TRBV5-6 to TRBJ2-1, with TRBD2 matching 15 bases. The CDR3 contains 18 residues. Germline V gene lookup returns CDR1 SGHDT and CDR2 YYEEEE. J lost 0 bases, V lost 5 bases, and 6 bases had no gene match. In DNA, the CDR3 is TGTGCCAGCAGGTCGGGACTAGCGGGGGGCCCCTCCTACAATGAGCAGTTCTTC. Protein product: CASRSGLAGGPSYNEQFF.

This rearrangement joins TRBV9 to TRBJ2-1; 7 nucleotides agree with TRBD2. Trimming took 1 base from V and 0 from J; bases not matched to a gene: 4. The CDR3 is made up of 16 amino acids. Germline V CDR1 and CDR2: SGDLS, YYNGEE. This chain's CDR3 is CASSVWGGSSYNEQFF. The CDR3 coding sequence is TGTGCCAGCAGCGTATGGGGGGGTAGCTCCTACAATGAGCAGTTCTTC.

The rearrangement links TRBV10-1 to TRBJ2-7; TRBD1 agrees at 7 bases. Germline lookup yields CDR1 WNHNN and CDR2 SYGVQD (reference sequence). V dropped 0 bases and J dropped 5; count of bases not matched to a gene: 1. CDR3 length: 13 amino acids. Here the CDR3 DNA reads TGCGCCAGCAGTGAGTCAGGGGGCGACGAGCAGTACTTC. Protein product: CASSESGGDEQYF.

This chain joins TRBV6-5 and TRBJ1-4, with D unresolved. Per germline, CDR1 MNHEY and CDR2 SVGAGI. The V end lost 4 bases, the J end lost 3 bases, and 9 bases lay between the germline ends. The length of the CDR3 is 14 residues. The CDR3 DNA reads TGTGCCAGCAGTTCTCAGGCTTCTAATGAAAAACTGTTTTTT. Translated: CASSSQASNEKLFF.

The chain has TRBV4-3 and TRBJ2-2, with 8 bases matching TRBD1. There are 18 residues in the CDR3. Germline values: CDR1 LGHNA, CDR2 YSLEER. With 0 bases clipped from V and 5 bases from J, the junction kept 11 bases outside the gene matches. The CDR3 reads CASSQDGQGSLGTGELFF. The CDR3 DNA follows: TGCGCCAGCAGCCAAGATGGACAGGGCAGTTTGGGGACCGGGGAGCTGTTTTTT.

In this sample, this clone turned up a few times. The chain links TRBV5-1 to TRBJ1-6, with 8 bases aligning to TRBD1. The CDR3 runs 14 residues. Looked up from germline, CDR1 is SGHRS and CDR2 is YFSETQ. The V and J ends lost 7 bases and 9 bases, in that order; junction bases with no gene match: 9. The CDR3 coding sequence is TGCGCCAGCGGGGCAGGGGGCTTCACTTCACCCCTCCACTTT. It codes for CASGAGGFTSPLHF.

J is TRBJ2-3 and V is TRBV7-2; no firm D call. V was shortened by 5 bases and J by 7 bases, with 7 bases between the two germline ends. CDR1 is SGHTA, CDR2 FQGNSA, per germline. CDR3 length: 11 amino acids. The CDR3 sequence: CASSPLYTQYF. The CDR3, as DNA: TGTGCCAGCAGCCCCCTGTATACGCAGTATTTT.

This clone was counted a single time. The chain is built from TRBV6-5 and TRBJ1-2; D remains unclear. Germline CDR1 reads MNHEY; CDR2 reads SVGAGI. V lost 2 bases and J 3 bases, leaving 16 bases between the germline ends. The CDR3 totals 16 residues. Written as DNA, the CDR3 is TGTGCCAGCAGTTACGGAGGACGGGTTAAAGACTATGGCTACACCTTC. As protein: CASSYGGRVKDYGYTF.

The chain has TRBV21-1 and TRBJ2-1; no check of the table's D call, TRBD2, against the DNA was made. TRBV21-1 is a pseudogene. There are 15 residues in the CDR3. The DNA for the CDR3 is TGTGCCAGCAGCAAAGTGGAGAGCTCCTACAATGAGCAGTTCTTC. Protein product: CASSKVESSYNEQFF.

The CDR3 protein is CASSSRDRDSYEQYF. DNA of the CDR3: TGTGCCAGCTCAAGCCGGGACAGGGACTCCTACGAGCAGTACTTC. The chain links TRBV18 to TRBJ2-7, with TRBD1 matching over 9 bases. J gave up 0 bases and V 5 bases, and 5 bases lay outside the gene matches. The CDR3 is 15 amino acids. Germline CDR1 reads KGHSH; CDR2 reads LQKENI.

CDR3 sequence reads: CASSSSAASSYNEQFF. In nucleotides, the CDR3 is TGTGCCAGCAGCTCTTCGGCGGCCAGCTCCTACAATGAGCAGTTCTTC. V and J are TRBV7-9 and TRBJ2-1; D unresolved. This CDR3 has 16 residues. Trimming shortened V by 4 bases and J by 0 bases, and 13 bases separated the two germline ends. Germline CDR1 reads SEHNR; CDR2 reads FQNEAQ (reference sequence).

The chain uses TRBV9 and TRBJ2-7, with D perhaps matching TRBD1 (6 bases). The CDR3 is made up of 19 amino acids. V gave up 3 bases and J gave up 3 bases, with 28 bases separating them. The germline V gene has CDR1 SGDLS and CDR2 YYNGEE. The CDR3 region is CASSAQPNLQGSRYYEQYF. DNA of the CDR3: TGTGCCAGCAGCGCACAACCAAATCTTCAGGGGTCACGATACTACGAGCAGTACTTC.

This sequence joins TRBV7-9 and TRBJ2-2; D unclear. The V gene's germline CDR1 is SEHNR and CDR2 FQNEAQ (reference sequence). The CDR3 runs 12 residues. V shed 7 bases and J shed 3 bases, with 6 bases lying between them. DNA for the CDR3: TGTGCCAGCATTAGAGACACCGGGGAGCTGTTTTTT. This translates into CASIRDTGELFF.

This chain uses TRBV7-6 with TRBJ1-3; D is possibly TRBD1 (6 bases). The germline V gene has CDR1 SGHVS and CDR2 FNYEAQ. V shed 5 bases and J shed 3 bases, with 14 bases lying between them. The length of the CDR3 is 15 residues. As DNA, the CDR3 is TGTGCCAGCAGCCTCCAGGGGCAGGGTGGAAACACCATATATTTT. Its translation is CASSLQGQGGNTIYF.

V is TRBV5-1 and J is TRBJ2-2; TRBD2 matches at 7 bases. Germline V gene lookup returns CDR1 SGHRS and CDR2 YFSETQ. The V segment lost 4 bases and the J segment 7 bases; nucleotides outside the gene matches: 4. The CDR3 has 13 amino acids. The DNA of the CDR3 is TGCGCCAGCAGCGTACTAGCGAGCGGGGAGCTGTTTTTT. Its protein product is CASSVLASGELFF.

The CDR3 here is CASSPTGNSDEQYV. For the CDR3, the DNA is TGTGCCAGCAGCCCCACAGGGAATTCTGACGAGCAGTACGTC. The chain joins TRBV28 to TRBJ2-7, with D perhaps TRBD1 (6 bases). Germline CDR1 is MDHEN and CDR2 is SYDVKM. Trimming left V 6 bases short and J 5 bases short, with 17 bases between. The CDR3 runs 14 residues.

The V call is TRBV7-9, the J call TRBJ1-4; 9 bases line up with TRBD1. This CDR3 region has 17 residues. V lost 2 bases to trimming and J lost 0 bases; unmatched junction nucleotides: 4. CDR1 is SEHNR, CDR2 FQNEAQ, per germline (reference sequence). This CDR3 reads CASSLMGQGPTNEKLFF. CDR3 nucleotide sequence: TGTGCCAGCAGCTTAATGGGACAGGGACCAACTAATGAAAAACTGTTTTTT. Using reference TRBV7-9 and TRBJ1-4 for the parts outside the CDR3, the full variable domain is DTGVSQNPRHKITKRGQNVTFRCDPISEHNRLYWYRQTLGQGPEFLTYFQNEAQLEKSRLLSDRFSAERPKGSFSTLEIQRTEQGDSAMYLCASSLMGQGPTNEKLFFGSGTQLSVL.

This clone was counted a few times. The junction differs from germline at one of its ends, possibly a read error. CDR3 nucleotides: TGTGCCAGCAGCCAAGTTTCGAGACAGGAAGCGCACTACGGCTACACCTTC. Protein product: CASSQVSRQEAHYGYTF. V and J are TRBV4-2 and TRBJ1-2, with a tentative D call TRBD1 (6 bases). Germline values: CDR1 LGHNA, CDR2 YNFKEQ. The CDR3 loop spans 17 amino acids.